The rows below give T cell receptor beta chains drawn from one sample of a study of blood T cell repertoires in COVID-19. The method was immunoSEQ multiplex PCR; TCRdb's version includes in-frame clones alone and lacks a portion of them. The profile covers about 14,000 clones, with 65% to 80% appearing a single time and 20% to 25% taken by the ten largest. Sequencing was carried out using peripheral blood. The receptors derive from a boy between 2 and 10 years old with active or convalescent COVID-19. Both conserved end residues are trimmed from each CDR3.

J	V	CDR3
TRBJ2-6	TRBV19	ASSIRGFSGANVLT
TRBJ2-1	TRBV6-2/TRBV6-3	ASSYGWTSGANEQF
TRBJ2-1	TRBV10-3	AISGLAVYNEQF
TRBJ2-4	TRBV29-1	SVRGQGQNIQY
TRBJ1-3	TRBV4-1	ASSPSRTGNTIY
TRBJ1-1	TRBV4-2	ASSQPGTEAF
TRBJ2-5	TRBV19	ATRLQDTPPETQY
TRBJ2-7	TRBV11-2	ASSLELNYEQY
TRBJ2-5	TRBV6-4	ASSDSVFDRGPETQY
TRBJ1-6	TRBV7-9	ASSFMTDYNSPLH
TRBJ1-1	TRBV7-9	ASSSRQGARDTEAF
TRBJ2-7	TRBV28	ASSFQGYHEQY